Each of the 18 T cell receptor beta chains below was sequenced from the same sample in a study of cytotoxic CD8 clonotypes in ibrutinib-treated CLL. Some clones are missing from TCRdb's copy, which holds only in-frame ones; the method was immunoSEQ multiplex PCR. The sample lists 160,000 or so clones, 70% to 90% occurring once. The sample here was PBMCs, taken at disease progression, from a patient treated with ibrutinib. The receptors derive from a human donor with chronic lymphocytic leukemia.

The chain joins TRBV19 to TRBJ1-3; 9 nucleotides match TRBD1. The CDR3 length is 16 residues. Germline values: CDR1 LNHDA, CDR2 SQIVND (reference sequence). The J segment lost 0 bases and the V segment lost 9 bases, leaving 9 bases of the junction unmatched. CDR3 nucleotides: TGTGCCAGCGGGACAGGGTCGGCAATCTCTGGAAACACCATATATTTT. Encoded protein: CASGTGSAISGNTIYF. Looking up the rest from reference TRBV19 and TRBJ1-3 gives the full variable domain: DGGITQSPKYLFRKEGQNVTLSCEQNLNHDAMYWYRQDPGQGLRLIYYSQIVNDFQKGDIAEGYSVSREKKESFPLTVTSAQKNPTAFYLCASGTGSAISGNTIYFGEGSWLTVV.

The J gene is TRBJ2-7, the V gene TRBV11-2; 8 bases align to TRBD2. V lost 4 bases, J lost 3 bases, and 14 bases stayed unmatched. Germline V CDR1 and CDR2: SGHAT, FQNNGV. This CDR3 comprises 17 residues. The CDR3 sequence: CASSSGTRPLTGYEQYF. For the CDR3, the DNA is TGTGCCAGCAGCTCCGGGACTAGGCCTCTCACCGGCTACGAGCAGTACTTC.

The chain joins TRBV27 to TRBJ2-7, with 7 nucleotides matching TRBD1. The trim removed 6 bases at V and 6 bases at J, leaving 11 bases unmatched. Looked up from germline, CDR1 is MNHEY and CDR2 is SMNVEV (reference sequence). The CDR3 extends over 14 amino acids. The CDR3 nucleotides read TGTGCCAGCAGCCACTCCGGGACAGAATTCGAGCAGTACTTC. Protein: CASSHSGTEFEQYF.

The gene calls are TRBV4-2 and TRBJ2-7; D is unresolved. The germline V and J ends were trimmed by 0 bases and 0 bases, with 9 bases remaining between them. The CDR3 covers 15 residues. CDR1 LGHNA and CDR2 YNFKEQ come from the germline V gene. CDR3 loop: CASSQDHESSYEQYF. CDR3 nucleotides: TGTGCCAGCAGCCAAGACCATGAAAGCTCCTACGAGCAGTACTTC.

This chain joins TRBV6-1 and TRBJ1-4; D ambiguous. Trimming cost V 8 bases and J 3 bases, with 7 bases left between them. This CDR3 spans 12 amino acids. Germline V gives CDR1 MNHNS, CDR2 SASEGT. CDR3 nucleotides: TGTGCCAGCCCGGACTCTAATGAAAAACTGTTTTTT. Residues: CASPDSNEKLFF.

The chain carries TRBV6-1 and TRBJ2-1; perhaps TRBD2 as D (5 bases). CDR3 size: 18 residues. Trimming stripped 1 base from V and 3 bases from J, with 19 bases between. The germline V gene encodes CDR1 MNHNS and CDR2 SASEGT. The CDR3 sequence is CASSEGGWAAWVYNEQFF. In DNA, the CDR3 is TGTGCCAGCAGTGAAGGAGGGTGGGCAGCCTGGGTCTACAATGAGCAGTTCTTC.

The chain recombines TRBV11-1 with TRBJ2-7, with D maybe TRBD2 (5 bases). CDR1 and CDR2 from the germline V gene are SGHAT and FQDESV (reference sequence). CDR3 length: 13 amino acids. The germline V and J ends were trimmed by 8 bases and 5 bases, with 16 bases remaining between them. The CDR3 DNA reads TGTGCCAGCGCGAGGCCCGGGATGGACGAGCAGTACTTC. Protein product: CASARPGMDEQYF.

J is TRBJ2-7 and V is TRBV7-3; D gene uncertain. The germline V gene has CDR1 SGHTA and CDR2 FQGTGA. V was clipped by 1 base and J by 3 bases, with 7 bases between them. The CDR3 loop spans 13 amino acids. This CDR3 reads CASSLSRDYEQYF. The CDR3, as DNA: TGTGCCAGCAGCTTAAGTCGAGACTACGAGCAGTACTTC.

V is TRBV5-1 and J is TRBJ1-5, with D possibly matching TRBD1 (5 bases). Germline CDR1 is SGHRS and CDR2 is YFSETQ. Trimming stripped 4 bases from V and 0 bases from J, with 20 bases between. The CDR3 runs to 18 residues. The CDR3 DNA reads as TGCGCCAGCAGCCCCTGGGGCCAATCTGAAAATAGCAATCAGCCCCAGCATTTT. Translated, it gives CASSPWGQSENSNQPQHF.

The rearrangement uses TRBV7-9 and TRBJ2-7; 9 nucleotides align to TRBD2. Germline V gene data show CDR1 as SEHNR and CDR2 as FQNEAQ (reference sequence). The CDR3 length is 15 residues. The V and J ends lost 5 bases and 0 bases, in that order; junction bases with no gene match: 5. Written as DNA, the CDR3 is TGTGCCAGCAGCCAGACTAGCGGATACTCCTACGAGCAGTACTTC. Its translation: CASSQTSGYSYEQYF.

CDR3 sequence (DNA): TGTGCCAGCAGCTTAAGGGGGGCCGTCGGACAGGGACCCTACAATGAGCAGTTCTTC. This encodes CASSLRGAVGQGPYNEQFF. V gene TRBV7-2 combines with J gene TRBJ2-1; 8 nucleotides match TRBD1. The V segment lost 2 bases and the J segment 2 bases; nucleotides outside the gene matches: 14. The CDR3 spans 19 residues. Germline values: CDR1 SGHTA, CDR2 FQGNSA.

This chain connects TRBV4-1 to TRBJ1-2; 7 bases fit TRBD1. The CDR3 has 18 amino acids. Germline CDR1 reads MGHRA; CDR2 reads YSYEKL. The trim removed 3 bases at V and 5 bases at J, leaving 18 bases unmatched. CDR3 amino acids: CASSQAATPEQGWYGYTF. The CDR3 coding sequence is TGCGCCAGCAGCCAGGCAGCCACCCCCGAACAGGGGTGGTATGGCTACACCTTC.

V gene TRBV30 combines with J gene TRBJ2-1; D not certain. Trimming stripped 2 bases from V and 8 bases from J, with 13 bases between. This CDR3 is built from 13 residues. Germline values: CDR1 GTSNPN, CDR2 SVGIG (reference sequence). The CDR3 nucleotides are TGTGCCTGGAGTTCTACCCATACCGATGAGCAGTTCTTC. Translating gives CAWSSTHTDEQFF.

The rearrangement joins TRBV5-6 to TRBJ2-7, with 9 bases fitting TRBD1. The CDR3 has 15 residues. V lost 3 bases to trimming and J lost 1 base; unmatched junction nucleotides: 5. Germline V CDR1 and CDR2: SGHDT, YYEEEE. CDR3 DNA sequence: TGTGCCAGCAGCTGGGCCGGGACAGGGTCCTACGAGCAGTACTTC. The encoded protein is CASSWAGTGSYEQYF.

The V gene is TRBV5-1, the J gene TRBJ1-1; 7 bases line up with TRBD1. Germline assignment: CDR1 SGHRS and CDR2 YFSETQ. CDR3 size: 16 residues. Trimming at V came to 2 bases and at J to 0 bases, leaving 7 bases not matched to a gene. CDR3 amino acids: CASSLQGTDMNTEAFF. As DNA, the CDR3 is TGCGCCAGCAGCTTACAGGGGACGGACATGAACACTGAAGCTTTCTTT.

In regard to this clone: At one boundary the junction diverges from the germline segment, which might be a read error. This chain joins TRBV7-2 and TRBJ2-7; 11 bases map to TRBD2. In germline, CDR1 is SGHTA, CDR2 FQGNSA. CDR3 length equals 13 residues. CDR3 loop: CASSSRLAGHTDF. In nucleotides, the CDR3 is TGTGCCAGCAGCTCCCGACTAGCGGGGCACACGGACTTC.

This chain links TRBV28 with TRBJ1-2; D is unresolved. The CDR3 spans 15 residues. Germline V lookup: CDR1 MDHEN, CDR2 SYDVKM. V was pared by 3 bases and J by 2 bases, with 13 bases between. CDR3 nucleotides: TGTGCCAGCAGTTTTTTACCCTTTGGAAACTATGGCTACACCTTC. Protein: CASSFLPFGNYGYTF.

A few counts support this clone. This chain connects TRBV5-6 to TRBJ1-2, with D unresolved. The V and J ends lost 3 bases and 8 bases respectively, with 20 bases between them. Germline loops: CDR1 SGHDT, CDR2 YYEEEE. The CDR3 has 15 residues. The CDR3 protein is CASSSGPRIYEGYTF. CDR3 nucleotides: TGTGCCAGCAGCTCCGGCCCTCGTATATATGAGGGCTACACCTTC.